This TCR beta chain stems from a study of CD8 T cells in ankylosing spondylitis. This clonotype was counted between two and nine times. Its antigen is currently unknown. Study results and limitations: Matched ankylosing spondylitis synovial fluid reportedly showed significant enrichment of disease-linked clones. Blood from ankylosing spondylitis patients appeared to carry a characteristic roughly eight-variant TCR beta motif. Relatively rare in peripheral blood, disease-linked clones were also CD8+. There were earlier reports of some motif variants in reactive arthritis synovial fluid and blood.

V shed 5 bases and J shed 11 bases, with 15 bases lying between them. The CDR3 has 11 amino acids. From germline, CDR1 is DFQATT and CDR2 SNEGSKA (reference sequence). MiXCR, run by TCRdb on the 5' RACE reads, gives a single entry per CDR3 protein. Here the sample spans over 150,000 distinct CDR3 sequences, roughly 12% being singletons. Input material: blood, either unsorted or a sorted T cell fraction (not recorded which). The sequence was obtained from a male donor with ankylosing spondylitis or in good health (not recorded which). The chain couples TRBV20-1 to TRBJ1-1, with D possibly being TRBD1 (6 bases). CDR3 coding DNA: TGCAGTGCTCCTCTACAGGGAGACGCTTTCTTT. Translating it yields CSAPLQGDAFF.